This T cell receptor (beta chain) was captured in a study of T-cell memory formation after mild COVID-19. Study in general: Most TCR clusters belonged to a single donor.

Study results and limitations: Balance between CD4 and CD8 was seen in clones contracting day 15 to 85, and a CD4+ lean was seen in later expanders. Detection of some responders pre-infection suggested pre-existing cross-reactive memory T cells participated.

With constant-segment primers, 5'RACE yielded cDNA libraries of TCR alpha and TCR beta that carried sample barcodes and UMIs. MiXCR was run by TCRdb on the 5' RACE reads, yielding one entry per CDR3 protein. The repertoire holds fewer than 200,000 distinct CDR3 sequences, with about a fifth as singletons. This clonotype came up a few times. Its antigen is not identified. This CDR3 is 16 amino acids long. The V gene end was trimmed by 3 bases and the J gene end by 9 bases; junction bases not matched to a gene: 11. Per the germline V gene, CDR1 is SGHAT and CDR2 is FQNNGV. The sequence was obtained from an adult woman who had mild COVID-19 (a few samples of this study predate the infection). Cell type and time point are not known. The chain combines TRBV11-2 with TRBJ2-1, with 10 bases identical to TRBD2. The sequencing input was PBMCs or a T cell subset sorted from them (not recorded which). The CDR3 loop is CASSFGRASGRGEQFF. The CDR3 DNA follows: TGTGCCAGCAGCTTCGGCCGGGCTAGCGGGAGAGGTGAGCAGTTCTTC.